This is a list of T cell receptor beta chains from one sample in a study of blood T cell repertoires in COVID-19. Profiling relied on immunoSEQ multiplex PCR, and the TCRdb table lists in-frame clones only, not all of them. The sample has more than 85,000 clones, approximately 90% seen once; the top ten hold around 5%. The sequencing sample was made of peripheral blood. The receptors derive from a woman between 45 and 60 years old with COVID-19, enrolled during active disease. Both conserved end residues are part of each CDR3. The order of the fields is V gene, D gene, J gene, clone size, CDR3 protein, CDR3 DNA. D genes are given only for firm matches. Size is stated for part of the rows, as once, few or many counts, or as a class when the clone is expanded.

TRBV7-3	TRBD2	TRBJ2-2	once	CASSLGTSGVNTGELFF	TGTGCCAGCAGCCTTGGGACTAGCGGGGTGAACACCGGGGAGCTGTTTTTT
TRBV7-3	-	TRBJ1-6	-	CASSLGVRDSPLHF	TGTGCCAGCAGCCTCGGGGTCAGAGATTCACCCCTCCACTTT
TRBV5-6	-	TRBJ2-7	-	CASSPGTSVFKQYF	TGTGCCAGCAGCCCCGGGACTTCAGTTTTTAAGCAGTACTTC
TRBV5-1	-	TRBJ2-1	few	CASSLGVNEQFF	TGCGCCAGCAGCTTAGGAGTCAATGAGCAGTTCTTC
TRBV3-1/TRBV3-2	-	TRBJ2-3	-	CASSQDPGGSTDTQYF	TGTGCCAGCAGCCAAGATCCTGGCGGTAGCACAGATACGCAGTATTTT
TRBV19	TRBD2	TRBJ2-2	-	CASSIELAGTTGELFF	TGTGCCAGTAGTATAGAACTAGCGGGGACCACCGGGGAGCTGTTTTTT
TRBV10-2	-	TRBJ1-1	-	CASSEPGTMNTEAFF	TGCGCCAGCAGTGAACCCGGGACTATGAACACTGAAGCTTTCTTT
TRBV19	TRBD1	TRBJ1-1	-	CASSVNGQGNTEAFF	TGTGCCAGTAGTGTTAACGGACAGGGGAACACTGAAGCTTTCTTT
TRBV3-1/TRBV3-2	TRBD1	TRBJ1-2	-	CASSSDRGRGGYTF	TGTGCCAGCAGCTCCGACAGGGGGCGAGGCGGCTACACCTTC
TRBV7-7	TRBD2	TRBJ2-3	-	CASSSGLAATDTQYF	TGTGCCAGCAGCTCGGGACTAGCGGCTACAGATACGCAGTATTTT
TRBV19	TRBD2	TRBJ2-1	-	CASSLLAGGYNEQFF	TGTGCCAGTAGTTTACTAGCGGGGGGCTACAATGAGCAGTTCTTC
TRBV21-1	-	TRBJ2-3	-	CASSKVAGGPADTQYF	TGTGCCAGCAGCAAGGTAGCGGGGGGGCCGGCAGATACGCAGTATTTT
TRBV6-6	-	TRBJ1-1	-	CATRALENTEAFF	TGTGCCACCAGGGCCCTCGAGAACACTGAAGCTTTCTTT
TRBV24-1	-	TRBJ2-1	-	CATTAGASSYNEQFF	TGTGCCACCACCGCGGGGGCGAGCTCCTACAATGAGCAGTTCTTC
TRBV27	TRBD1	TRBJ2-1	-	CASSLQGDPYNEQFF	TGTGCCAGCAGTTTACAGGGGGACCCCTACAATGAGCAGTTCTTC
TRBV27	-	TRBJ2-7	-	CASSNREGYEQYF	TGTGCCAGCAGCAACAGGGAGGGCTACGAGCAGTACTTC
TRBV5-4	TRBD2	TRBJ2-1	-	CASRAGGVDEQFF	TGTGCCAGCAGAGCCGGGGGGGTCGATGAGCAGTTCTTC
TRBV6-5	TRBD2	TRBJ2-2	-	CASSSSGANTGELFF	TGTGCCAGCAGTTCTAGCGGAGCGAACACCGGGGAGCTGTTTTTT
TRBV19	TRBD2	TRBJ2-1	once	CARPTSGRLYNEQFF	TGTGCCAGGCCCACTAGCGGGCGCCTCTACAATGAGCAGTTCTTC
TRBV7-7	TRBD1	TRBJ2-5	-	CASSSTGGGETQYF	TGTGCCAGCAGCTCCACAGGGGGCGGAGAGACCCAGTACTTC
TRBV5-1	TRBD2	TRBJ2-1	-	CASSFGGYEQFF	TGCGCCAGCAGCTTCGGGGGGTATGAGCAGTTCTTC
TRBV5-6	-	TRBJ2-5	-	CASSLAPYQETQYF	TGTGCCAGCAGCTTGGCTCCGTACCAAGAGACCCAGTACTTC
TRBV6-1	TRBD2	TRBJ2-1	-	CASSEAGGGANEQFF	TGTGCCAGCAGTGAGGCAGGCGGGGGGGCCAATGAGCAGTTCTTC
TRBV6-6	TRBD1	TRBJ1-1	few	CASSRGQGRLKNTEAFF	TGTGCCAGCAGTCGCGGACAGGGAAGATTAAAGAACACTGAAGCTTTCTTT
TRBV7-3	-	TRBJ2-3	once	CASSGFGDTQYF	TGTGCCAGCAGCGGCTTCGGGGATACGCAGTATTTT
TRBV5-1	-	TRBJ2-1	-	CASSQSGTYPYNEQFF	TGCGCCAGCAGCCAGTCCGGGACATACCCCTACAATGAGCAGTTCTTC
TRBV30	-	TRBJ1-4	-	CAWGLIGTAVGKLFF	TGTGCCTGGGGTCTTATCGGGACTGCCGTCGGAAAACTGTTTTTT
TRBV7-2	-	TRBJ1-5	-	CASSLVPGQPQHF	TGTGCCAGCAGCTTAGTTCCAGGGCAGCCCCAGCATTTT
TRBV18	-	TRBJ1-4	-	CASSRRTERGEKLFF	TGTGCCAGCTCACGACGGACGGAAAGGGGCGAAAAACTGTTTTTT
TRBV18	TRBD2	TRBJ2-5	-	CASSPYLAGVETQYF	TGTGCCAGCTCACCTTATCTAGCGGGGGTGGAGACCCAGTACTTC
TRBV19	TRBD2	TRBJ2-3	-	CASSAPLGGGAYGTDTQYF	TGTGCCAGTAGTGCCCCTCTGGGCGGGGGGGCCTACGGCACAGATACGCAGTATTTT
TRBV4-3	TRBD2	TRBJ2-1	-	CASSQLSGDNEQFF	TGCGCCAGCAGCCAGCTTAGCGGGGATAATGAGCAGTTCTTC
TRBV5-1	TRBD1	TRBJ1-1	-	CASSPRDRGLGLNTEAFF	TGCGCCAGCAGCCCCCGGGACAGGGGATTGGGGTTGAACACTGAAGCTTTCTTT
TRBV7-9	TRBD2	TRBJ2-3	-	CASSLGLEDTQYF	TGTGCCAGCAGCCTCGGACTAGAGGATACGCAGTATTTT
TRBV27	-	TRBJ1-1	-	CASSLMTGGTEAFF	TGTGCCAGCAGTTTAATGACGGGGGGCACTGAAGCTTTCTTT
TRBV11-2	-	TRBJ1-2	-	CASSLNRQGYTF	TGTGCCAGCAGCTTAAACAGGCAGGGCTACACCTTC
TRBV7-3	-	TRBJ2-2	-	CASSPQGGELFF	TGTGCCAGCAGCCCGCAGGGTGGGGAGCTGTTTTTT
TRBV11-3	-	TRBJ2-1	-	CASSLGGDSYNEQFF	TGTGCCAGCAGCTTAGGGGGCGACTCCTACAATGAGCAGTTCTTC
TRBV5-6	TRBD2	TRBJ2-7	-	CASSRTTSGGAYEQYF	TGTGCCAGCAGCCGTACGACTAGCGGGGGGGCCTACGAGCAGTACTTC
TRBV4-1	-	TRBJ2-3	-	CASSQVWRVTDTQYF	TGCGCCAGCAGCCAAGTGTGGAGGGTAACAGATACGCAGTATTTT
TRBV11-3	TRBD2	TRBJ2-5	-	CASSFSGGLQETQYF	TGTGCCAGCAGCTTTAGCGGGGGGCTGCAAGAGACCCAGTACTTC
TRBV11-3	-	TRBJ1-2	-	CASSPSQGGYGYTF	TGTGCCAGCAGCCCCTCACAAGGGGGCTATGGCTACACCTTC
TRBV9	-	TRBJ1-1	-	CASSKRTQLNTEAFF	TGTGCCAGCAGCAAGCGGACGCAACTGAACACTGAAGCTTTCTTT